These 19 T cell receptor beta chains were all obtained from the same sample, sequenced in a study of OX40 agonist ivuxolimab in advanced cancers. TCRdb's table, derived via immunoSEQ multiplex PCR, lists solely in-frame clones and lacks some. Of 20,000 to 30,000 clones listed, roughly 80% were seen once; the top ten hold 13%. Sequences were derived from CD4+ or CD8+ T cells sorted from blood, sampled in a trial of the OX40 agonist ivuxolimab. The receptors were sampled from an adult with an advanced solid tumor such as melanoma, head and neck, liver or kidney cancer.

This chain joins TRBV27 and TRBJ1-1; D is unclear. Germline CDR1 reads MNHEY; CDR2 reads SMNVEV (reference sequence). The CDR3 has 18 amino acids. With 1 base removed from V and 1 base from J, the gap between germline ends came to 19 bases. The CDR3 reads CASSLYGEQIVPNTEAFF. CDR3 DNA sequence: TGTGCCAGCAGTTTATATGGGGAGCAGATTGTTCCGAACACTGAAGCTTTCTTT.

The CDR3 nucleotides read TGTGCCTGGAGTGAAGGGGGCAGGGGGAATTCACCCCTCCACTTT. Protein sequence: CAWSEGGRGNSPLHF. This rearrangement joins TRBV30 to TRBJ1-6; 7 positions match TRBD1. This CDR3 is built from 15 residues. Germline V gene lookup returns CDR1 GTSNPN and CDR2 SVGIG (reference sequence). After removal of 1 base from V and 7 bases from J, the junction contained 7 bases not matched to a gene.

The chain combines TRBV19 with TRBJ1-3; 9 bases agree with TRBD1. The V and J ends lost 8 bases and 2 bases, in that order; junction bases with no gene match: 4. There are 14 residues in the CDR3. CDR1 and CDR2 (germline): LNHDA, SQIVND (reference sequence). CDR3 in DNA: TGTGCCAGTGACCGGACAGGGGCTGGAAACACCATATATTTT. Protein: CASDRTGAGNTIYF.

The chain joins TRBV14 to TRBJ2-1; 7 nucleotides agree with TRBD1. The germline V gene has CDR1 SGHDN and CDR2 FVKESK. The CDR3 extends over 18 amino acids. V lost 2 bases to trimming and J lost 8 bases; unmatched junction nucleotides: 18. The CDR3, as DNA: TGTGCCAGCAGCCAACCTCGGTTCCAGGGGGTAGGATTCGATGAGCAGTTCTTC. As protein: CASSQPRFQGVGFDEQFF.

The chain links TRBV7-2 to TRBJ1-6; D uncertain. V was shortened by 10 bases and J by 8 bases, with 15 bases between the two germline ends. Germline V CDR1 and CDR2: SGHTA, FQGNSA. The CDR3 totals 13 residues. CDR3 in DNA: TGTGCCATTTCCCCCGAGGAGTATTCACCCCTCCACTTT. Amino acids: CAISPEEYSPLHF.

The chain recombines TRBV28 with TRBJ1-5; 7 bases match TRBD1. The V segment lost 6 bases and the J segment 2 bases; nucleotides outside the gene matches: 13. This CDR3 contains 17 residues. The germline V gene has CDR1 MDHEN and CDR2 SYDVKM. The chain's CDR3 is CASRPPIGGKGNQPQHF. The CDR3 DNA reads as TGTGCCAGCAGACCCCCTATAGGGGGCAAGGGCAATCAGCCCCAGCATTTT.

Points on this clone: Other DNA sequences in the sample encode the same CDR3. This chain links TRBV5-1 with TRBJ1-1, with D possibly matching TRBD1 (6 bases). The germline V and J ends were trimmed by 0 bases and 1 base, with 7 bases remaining between them. CDR1 is SGHRS, CDR2 YFSETQ, per germline. The CDR3 length is 14 residues. The CDR3 bases are TGCGCCAGCAGCTTGGGGGGGCAGAACACTGAAGCTTTCTTT. Translating gives CASSLGGQNTEAFF.

The chain combines TRBV27 with TRBJ2-3; unclear D gene. Germline CDR1 and CDR2: MNHEY and SMNVEV (reference sequence). The CDR3 is 16 amino acids. V shed 1 base and J shed 3 bases, with 14 bases lying between them. This CDR3 reads CASSLYGFGVTDTQYF. In DNA, the CDR3 is TGTGCCAGCAGTTTATACGGCTTCGGAGTGACAGATACGCAGTATTTT.

V and J are TRBV30 and TRBJ2-5, with D unclear. The V gene lost 6 bases and the J gene lost 5 bases, with 16 bases spanning the gap. This CDR3 is built from 13 residues. CDR1 is GTSNPN and CDR2 is SVGIG in the germline V gene (reference sequence). The CDR3 nucleotides are TGTGCCTGCTCAGGCGTTCCGGCCGAGACCCAGTACTTC. Protein: CACSGVPAETQYF.

The chain carries TRBV5-5 and TRBJ1-6; 10 bases are shared with TRBD1. Trimming removed 1 base from V and 9 bases from J; junction bases left unmatched: 4. CDR3 length equals 15 residues. Germline V gene data show CDR1 as SGHKS and CDR2 as YYEKEE (reference sequence). The CDR3, as DNA: TGTGCCAGCAGCTTGTGGACAGGGGGAGGTTCACCCCTCCACTTT. Its translation is CASSLWTGGGSPLHF.

The sample holds a few counts of this clone. V and J are TRBV29-1 and TRBJ1-1; 9 nucleotides line up with TRBD1. The J segment lost 3 bases and the V segment lost 7 bases, leaving 9 bases of the junction unmatched. Germline V gene lookup returns CDR1 SQVTM and CDR2 ANQGSEA. CDR3 size: 14 residues. The CDR3 nucleotides read TGCAGCGCACGAAACAGGGGGCTGGACACTGAAGCTTTCTTT. Encoded protein: CSARNRGLDTEAFF.

The chain combines TRBV5-1 with TRBJ2-2; possibly TRBD1 or TRBD2 for D (6 bases each). Per the germline V gene, CDR1 is SGHRS and CDR2 is YFSETQ. CDR3 length equals 16 residues. The V end was cut by 6 bases, the J end by 7 bases, with 22 bases between. CDR3 nucleotide sequence: TGCGCCAGCACTCCTTTGAACTGGGGGGCCGACGGGGAGCTGTTTTTT. This gives the protein CASTPLNWGADGELFF.

The chain recombines TRBV28 with TRBJ2-7, with D hard to call. The CDR3 sequence is 14 residues long. Germline CDR1 and CDR2: MDHEN and SYDVKM. Deletions cut 2 bases from V and 2 bases from J, with 10 bases between. CDR3 DNA sequence: TGTGCCAGCAGTTTACAGGTAACCCCCTACGAGCAGTACTTC. This translates into CASSLQVTPYEQYF.

The rearrangement links TRBV19 to TRBJ2-5, with TRBD1 identical over 8 bases. Germline CDR1 reads LNHDA; CDR2 reads SQIVND (reference sequence). This CDR3 region has 14 residues. V lost 7 bases, J lost 4 bases, and 8 bases stayed unmatched. CDR3 region: CASKGQGFRETQYF. In nucleotides, the CDR3 is TGTGCCAGTAAAGGACAGGGATTTCGAGAGACCCAGTACTTC.

This rearrangement joins TRBV19 to TRBJ1-1; 7 bases align to TRBD1. Germline V gene sequence: CDR1 LNHDA, CDR2 SQIVND (reference sequence). Trimming took 3 bases from V and 2 from J; bases not matched to a gene: 6. The CDR3 is 15 amino acids. The CDR3 sequence is CASSIDGTVNTEAFF. CDR3 sequence (DNA): TGTGCCAGTAGTATCGATGGGACAGTTAACACTGAAGCTTTCTTT.

The chain carries TRBV10-3 and TRBJ1-6; no clear D. This CDR3 is 12 amino acids long. Germline V gives CDR1 ENHRY, CDR2 SYGVKD. Trimming removed 0 bases at V and 7 bases at J, with 1 base between. The CDR3 bases are TGTGCCATCAGTGAGTCAAATTCACCCCTCCACTTT. Its protein product is CAISESNSPLHF.

The chain combines TRBV25-1 with TRBJ1-4, with a tentative D call TRBD1 (5 bases). Trimming cost V 6 bases and J 5 bases, with 13 bases left between them. Per germline, CDR1 MGHDK and CDR2 SYGVNS. The CDR3 consists of 14 residues. Written as DNA, the CDR3 is TGTGCCAGCAGACTGACAGCCGTCAATGAAAAACTGTTTTTT. Translating it yields CASRLTAVNEKLFF.

This chain connects TRBV7-9 to TRBJ2-3; 8 bases are a match to TRBD1. CDR1 and CDR2 (germline): SEHNR, FQNEAQ (reference sequence). The CDR3 length is 16 residues. J gave up 2 bases and V 6 bases, and 10 bases lay outside the gene matches. The CDR3 loop reads CASSQTRGRDTDTQYF. CDR3 nucleotides: TGTGCCAGCAGTCAAACCAGGGGGCGAGACACAGATACGCAGTATTTT.

This sequence joins TRBV7-2 and TRBJ1-2; D not certain. The CDR3 is 15 amino acids. V lost 0 bases, J lost 2 bases, and 10 bases lay in between. The germline V gene has CDR1 SGHTA and CDR2 FQGNSA. CDR3 DNA sequence: TGTGCCAGCAGCTTAGCACCGTCGGCGAACTATGGCTACACCTTC. It yields the protein CASSLAPSANYGYTF.